Listed below are T cell receptor beta chains from one sample, sequenced in a study of tumor-infiltrating lymphocytes in primary liver carcinoma. Using its own MiXCR run on the multiplex PCR reads, TCRdb lists one record per CDR3 protein. This sample has 300,000 to 350,000 distinct CDR3 sequences, with around 50% found just once. Sequencing was done on a sample of peripheral blood. The source of these receptors is a woman under 40 with primary liver carcinoma and hepatitis B virus infection. The CDR3 runs from the conserved cysteine through the conserved F or W. A D gene is named only where the DNA matches it firmly. Clone size is not always given. Where it is, it says once, few, many or a class for expanded clones.

>-|TRBV6-5|-|TRBJ2-2
TGTGTCAGCAGTCACGTGGGCACCGGGGAGCTGTTTTTT
CVSSHVGTGELFF
>TRBD1|TRBV6-2/TRBV6-3|many|TRBJ1-1
TGTGCCAGCGGGACAGTCTACACTGAAGCTTTCTTT
CASGTVYTEAFF
>TRBD2|TRBV4-2|few|TRBJ2-2
TGTGCCAGCAGCCAAGATCGGCTAGCGGGGAACACCGGGGAGCTGTTTTTT
CASSQDRLAGNTGELFF
>TRBD1|TRBV7-9|few|TRBJ2-5
TGTGCCAGCAGCGGCAGGGGGCTAGGAGAGACCCAGTACTTC
CASSGRGLGETQYF
>TRBD2|TRBV11-2|-|TRBJ2-7
TGTGTCGACAGACCCAGCGGGAGGGCGAGCGAGCAGTACTTC
CVDRPSGRASEQYF
>-|TRBV6-2/TRBV6-3|-|TRBJ1-5
TGTGCCAGCATAACCCGGGACAAATGGAATCAGCCCCAGCATTTT
CASITRDKWNQPQHF
>-|TRBV11-2|-|TRBJ2-1
TGTGCCAGCAGCCTCTCTCGTGTTTCGACCAATGAACAGTTCTTC
CASSLSRVSTNEQFF
>-|TRBV6-2/TRBV6-3|many|TRBJ2-1
TGTGCCAGCAAGTCACTGAATGAGCAGTTCTTC
CASKSLNEQFF
>-|TRBV5-6|few|TRBJ2-2
TGTGCCAGCAGCTTTTGGAGAAGTGGAGGGCGGTACACCGGGGAGCTGTTTTTT
CASSFWRSGGRYTGELFF
>-|TRBV12-3/TRBV12-4|many|TRBJ2-4
TGTGCCAGCAGCCCCGATGGGAGTTTGAACATTCAGTACTTC
CASSPDGSLNIQYF
>TRBD1|TRBV6-5|-|TRBJ2-1
TGTGTCAGCAGTTCACAGGGGATCCCTCGAGGTGAGCAGTTCTTC
CVSSSQGIPRGEQFF
>TRBD1|TRBV2|few|TRBJ2-7
TGTGCCAGCAGTGAAGGGGACAGTAGCTACGAGCAGTACTTC
CASSEGDSSYEQYF
>TRBD2|TRBV11-3|-|TRBJ2-6
TGTGCCAGCAGCTTTACCGGACTAGCGGGTTACTCTGGGGCCAGCATCCTGACTTTC
CASSFTGLAGYSGASILTF
>-|TRBV10-2|many|TRBJ2-1
TGCGCCAGCAGTCTTAGCGGCAATGAGCAGTTCTTC
CASSLSGNEQFF
>-|TRBV13|few|TRBJ2-3
TGTGCCAGCAGCTCCCGAGGGGGAGTTGGAGATACGCAGTATTTT
CASSSRGGVGDTQYF
>-|TRBV30|-|TRBJ2-1
TGTGCCTGGAGTGTAGGTCTCCCTTACAATGAGCAGTTCTTC
CAWSVGLPYNEQFF
>-|TRBV18|-|TRBJ2-7
TGTGCCAGCTCCCACCGGGGGATATGCGACGAGCAATACTTC
CASSHRGICDEQYF
>-|TRBV14|-|TRBJ1-6
TGTGCCAGCAGCCCGACGGGATGGGGACGGCCCCTCCACTTT
CASSPTGWGRPLHF
>-|TRBV7-9|-|TRBJ2-1
TGTGCCAGCAGCTCCGGGACACCCTACCAGTTCTTC
CASSSGTPYQFF
>-|TRBV12-3/TRBV12-4|-|TRBJ2-3
TGTGCCAGCAGTTTCATAAATACGCAGTATTTT
CASSFINTQYF
>-|TRBV11-2|many|TRBJ2-1
TGTGCCAGCAGCTTACAAGCGGAAGTAGGGGGTGAGCAGTTCTTC
CASSLQAEVGGEQFF
>TRBD1|TRBV29-1|-|TRBJ2-1
TGCAGCGTCATGGACAGGGCCTCCTCCTACAATGAGCAGTTCTTC
CSVMDRASSYNEQFF
>TRBD2|TRBV7-9|many|TRBJ2-1
TGTGCCAGCAGCTTAGTGACTAGCTTGATCAATGAGCAGTTCTTC
CASSLVTSLINEQFF
>-|TRBV12-3/TRBV12-4|many|TRBJ2-7
TGTGCCAGCAGTTTGAAGGGTAGCGGCTCCTACGAGCAGTACTTC
CASSLKGSGSYEQYF
>TRBD2|TRBV11-2|-|TRBJ2-1
TGCGCCAGCAGCCAGCGGGAGAGGGACAATGAGCAGTTCTTC
CASSQRERDNEQFF
>-|TRBV7-8|-|TRBJ2-6
TGTGCCAGCAGCTTTGCAGGAATGGTCCTGACTTTC
CASSFAGMVLTF
>-|TRBV12-3/TRBV12-4|many|TRBJ1-1
TGTGCCAGCACCATCGAATGGGGTTGGGACACTGAAGCTTTCTTT
CASTIEWGWDTEAFF
>TRBD2|TRBV6-6|-|TRBJ2-1
TGTGCCAGCAGCCCGGGGGGGACTAGGGGTCTCGGTGATGAGCAGTTCTTC
CASSPGGTRGLGDEQFF
>-|TRBV6-2/TRBV6-3|many|TRBJ2-3
TGTGCCAGCAGCCAGGGGAATCGGGGCCCAGATACGCAGTATTTT
CASSQGNRGPDTQYF
>-|TRBV4-2|few|TRBJ2-2
TGTGCCAGCAGCCACAGAGAAGGCACCGGGGAGCTGTTTTTT
CASSHREGTGELFF
>-|TRBV4-1|-|TRBJ2-3
TGCGTCAGCAGCTATGACCGTTCTCGGGGGCTGACAGATACGCAGTATTTT
CVSSYDRSRGLTDTQYF
>-|TRBV6-1|-|TRBJ2-3
TGTACCAGCAGTATAGAGCTCTCCACATATACGCAGTATTTT
CTSSIELSTYTQYF
>-|TRBV4-3|many|TRBJ1-2
TGCGCCAGCAGCCAAGATGTATCGAGCTATGGCTACACCTTC
CASSQDVSSYGYTF
>TRBD1|TRBV12-3/TRBV12-4|-|TRBJ2-6
TGTGCCAGCCAAGGACAGGGGCTTAGCTCTGGGGCCAACATCCTGACTTTC
CASQGQGLSSGANILTF
>-|TRBV5-6|-|TRBJ2-7
TGTGCCAGCAGCGCAAAAAGAGGCATCAGGTACTTC
CASSAKRGIRYF
>TRBD2|TRBV11-1|-|TRBJ2-1
TGTGCCAGCAGTTTTACTAGCGGGAGTGATGAGCAGTTCTTC
CASSFTSGSDEQFF
>TRBD2|TRBV7-8|-|TRBJ2-7
TGTGCCAGCGGCTTAACGGGGGGTGGCGAGCAGTACTTC
CASGLTGGGEQYF
>-|TRBV11-2|-|TRBJ2-5
TGTACCAGCAGAACGCGGGGCCAGTACCAAGAGACCCAGTACTTT
CTSRTRGQYQETQYF
>-|TRBV11-2|once|TRBJ2-7
TGTGCCAGCAGCTCAACTACCCCCGGGGCACGGGCCTACGAGCAGTACTTC
CASSSTTPGARAYEQYF
>-|TRBV6-1|few|TRBJ2-7
TGTGTCAGCAGTATTGAACCGGGGGTTGTCGAGCAGTACTTC
CVSSIEPGVVEQYF
>-|TRBV4-1|-|TRBJ2-1
TGCGCCAGCAGCCTTAGAACAGGGACTACCGGCACTGAGCAGTTCTTC
CASSLRTGTTGTEQFF
>TRBD2|TRBV6-2/TRBV6-3|many|TRBJ2-1
TGTGCCAGCAGTTCCCATGCGGGAGCCAATGGCAATGAGCAGTTCTTC
CASSSHAGANGNEQFF
>TRBD2|TRBV11-2|-|TRBJ2-3
TGTGCCAGCAGCTCGGTGAGCGGGAGGGCAGGTACGCAGTATTTT
CASSSVSGRAGTQYF
>-|TRBV5-4|few|TRBJ2-1
TGTGCCAGCAGCCCAGGACTACGAAGGAGCCGGAGCTCCTACAATGAGCAGTTCTTC
CASSPGLRRSRSSYNEQFF
>-|TRBV6-5|-|TRBJ2-7
TGTGCCAGCAGGGGGACGGCATCGTACGAGCAGTACTTC
CASRGTASYEQYF
>TRBD2|TRBV4-1|-|TRBJ2-2
TGCGCCAGTAGCCAAGGGACTAGCGGGTCCGGGGAGCTGTTTTTT
CASSQGTSGSGELFF
>-|TRBV6-1|-|TRBJ1-3
TGTGCCAGCAGAAGACAGGCCTCATCGAACACCATATATTTT
CASRRQASSNTIYF
>-|TRBV29-1|few|TRBJ1-1
TGCAGCGTTGCCCCGGGATGGGGAATGAACACTGAAGCTTTCTTT
CSVAPGWGMNTEAFF
>-|TRBV28|few|TRBJ1-1
TGTGCCAGCAGGATTACGAACACTGAAGCTTTCTTT
CASRITNTEAFF